The sequence of this T cell receptor (beta chain) was determined in a study of cytomegalovirus exposure and HLA in healthy donors. Healthy bone marrow donors made up the cohort. The PCR contained 60 Vbeta and 13 Jbeta primers. Measured with immunoSEQ multiplex PCR; TCRdb has only the in-frame clones, and not every one. The table records approximately 150,000 clones, 82% of them present only once. Study outcomes and limitations: Among TCR beta chains, those listed as cytomegalovirus-associated numbered some 160. Immune exposure was documented only through CMV serostatus. The HLA-A and HLA-B alleles of most subjects were reportedly predicted accurately from TCR beta sequences.

The CDR3 has 12 residues. The ends lost 4 bases at V and 6 bases at J; junction bases unmatched: 2. Germline CDR1 is GTSNPN and CDR2 is SVGIG (reference sequence). On this clone itself: No antigen is known for it.

Sequencing was done on a sample of PBMCs. The TCR comes from a male donor in good health and CMV-seronegative. The rearrangement joins TRBV30 to TRBJ2-1, with TRBD2 matching over 8 bases. The CDR3 DNA follows: TGTGCCTGGAACCTAGCGGGCAATGAGCAGTTCTTC. It is translated as CAWNLAGNEQFF.